Presented here are 32 T cell receptor beta chains from one specimen sequenced in a study of T cells in localized non-small cell lung cancer. The assay was immunoSEQ multiplex PCR, and TCRdb's table has in-frame clones only and misses some. The data hold 75,000 to 80,000 clones, with approximately 90% observed a single time. The specimen comprised peripheral blood, sampled before any cancer treatment. All receptors derive from a woman aged 40 to 75 with stage I squamous cell lung carcinoma.

This rearrangement joins TRBV2 to TRBJ1-2; no definite D call. The CDR3 covers 14 residues. Trimming removed 3 bases at V and 1 base at J, with 9 bases between. CDR1 and CDR2 (germline): SNHLY, FYNNEI. Here the CDR3 reads CASSEGQVNYGYTF. CDR3 nucleotides: TGTGCCAGCAGTGAGGGTCAGGTTAACTATGGCTACACCTTC. The full variable domain, its missing parts supplied by reference TRBV2 and TRBJ1-2, is EPEVTQTPSHQVTQMGQEVILRCVPISNHLYFYWYRQILGQKVEFLVSFYNNEISEKSEIFDDQFSVERPDGSNFTLKIRSTKLEDSAMYFCASSEGQVNYGYTFGSGTRLTVV.

A remark on this clone: Other DNA sequences within the sample encode an identical CDR3. The J gene is TRBJ1-6, the V gene TRBV18; 7 bases align to TRBD1. Germline lookup yields CDR1 KGHSH and CDR2 LQKENI. The CDR3 loop spans 13 amino acids. Trimming removed 3 bases from V and 7 bases from J; junction bases left unmatched: 0. The CDR3 DNA reads TGTGCCAGCTCACCGGGACAGAATTCACCCCTCCACTTT. It yields the protein CASSPGQNSPLHF.

The CDR3 coding sequence is TGTGCCAGCAGGGCCGGGACAGGGAGGCACGAGCAGTACTTC. Protein sequence: CASRAGTGRHEQYF. J is TRBJ2-7 and V is TRBV6-5, with 9 positions matching TRBD1. This CDR3 contains 14 residues. Germline loops: CDR1 MNHEY, CDR2 SVGAGI. V was clipped by 6 bases and J by 5 bases; unmatched bases: 8.

The chain recombines TRBV30 with TRBJ2-1; 9 nucleotides line up with TRBD1. Unmatched junction bases numbered 5, after V lost 2 bases and J lost 6 bases. Germline V lookup: CDR1 GTSNPN, CDR2 SVGIG (reference sequence). The CDR3 contains 14 residues. CDR3 in amino acids: CAWSRGQGGNEQFF. The CDR3 nucleotides read TGTGCCTGGAGTAGGGGACAGGGTGGCAATGAGCAGTTCTTC.

The rearrangement joins TRBV2 to TRBJ2-3; TRBD2 matches at 14 bases. The CDR3 is made up of 15 amino acids. Germline lookup yields CDR1 SNHLY and CDR2 FYNNEI. With V trimmed by 11 bases and J by 2 bases, 6 bases remained unmatched. The DNA for the CDR3 is TGTGCCGGTAGGACTAGCGGGGGGCCCACAGATACGCAGTATTTT. Its translation: CAGRTSGGPTDTQYF.

The CDR3 DNA is TGCGCCAGCAGTGAGTCGATCGGCCAGGGAAGTAATTCACCCCTCCACTTT. It is translated as CASSESIGQGSNSPLHF. V and J are TRBV10-2 and TRBJ1-6; D may be TRBD1 (5 bases). This CDR3 has 17 amino acids. Germline V gene data show CDR1 as WSHSY and CDR2 as SAAADI. V was clipped by 0 bases and J by 6 bases, with 15 bases between them.

V gene TRBV9 combines with J gene TRBJ2-7; D is undetermined. The CDR3 covers 10 residues. V lost 10 bases to trimming and J lost 2 bases, with 7 bases between them. Per germline, CDR1 SGDLS and CDR2 YYNGEE. The CDR3, as DNA: TGTGCCGGCCCAGCCTACGAGCAGTACTTC. This translates into CAGPAYEQYF.

A single count supports this clone. The V gene is TRBV6-1, the J gene TRBJ1-1; D gene ambiguous. Germline V gene data show CDR1 as MNHNS and CDR2 as SASEGT. V lost 3 bases, J lost 11 bases, and 10 bases lay in between. This CDR3 is 11 amino acids long. The CDR3 DNA is TGTGCCAGCAGTGAGGAAGTGTGGGCTTTCTTT. Encoded protein: CASSEEVWAFF.

This sequence joins TRBV6-6 and TRBJ2-7; D gene unclear. This CDR3 has 10 residues. The V and J ends lost 8 bases and 7 bases respectively, with 9 bases between them. The germline V gene encodes CDR1 MNHNY and CDR2 SVGAGI (reference sequence). CDR3 protein: CASLKWEQYF. CDR3 DNA: TGTGCCAGCCTAAAGTGGGAGCAGTACTTC.

The rearrangement links TRBV7-3 to TRBJ1-6; D call uncertain. The germline V and J ends were trimmed by 8 bases and 10 bases, with 9 bases remaining between them. The CDR3 totals 11 residues. Germline assignment: CDR1 SGHTA and CDR2 FQGTGA. The CDR3 protein is CASRTGSPLHF. CDR3 nucleotides: TGTGCCAGCCGGACGGGATCACCCCTCCACTTT. Complete variable domain (other parts from reference TRBV7-3 and TRBJ1-6): GAGVSQTPSNKVTEKGKYVELRCDPISGHTALYWYRQSLGQGPEFLIYFQGTGAADDSGLPNDRFFAVRPEGSVSTLKIQRTERGDSAVYLCASRTGSPLHFGNGTRLTVT.

The V and J genes are TRBV5-6 and TRBJ2-1; TRBD1 matches at 11 bases. The CDR3 is 15 residues long. The ends lost 4 bases at V and 12 bases at J; junction bases unmatched: 12. Germline lookup yields CDR1 SGHDT and CDR2 YYEEEE. CDR3 bases: TGTGCCAGCAGCCTATGGACAGGGGGCACCCCGGGGCAGTTCTTC. It translates to CASSLWTGGTPGQFF.

This clone was found once. A read error may account for a junction end that differs from germline. Here the CDR3 DNA reads TGTGCTAGCAGCTTAAGAGCAGGGCAAGCCTACGAGCAGTACTTC. Translating gives CASSLRAGQAYEQYF. The rearrangement links TRBV7-7 to TRBJ2-7; tentative D call: TRBD1 (5 bases). The CDR3 loop spans 15 amino acids. CDR1 and CDR2 (germline): SSHAT, FNYEAQ (reference sequence).

The rearrangement links TRBV5-1 to TRBJ1-2, with 9 bases fitting TRBD1. With 5 bases clipped from V and 6 bases from J, the junction kept 11 bases outside the gene matches. Germline CDR1 SGHRS, CDR2 YFSETQ. The CDR3 consists of 15 residues. CDR3 DNA sequence: TGCGCCAGCAGTAACCGGGACAGGGACGGGGATGGCTACACCTTC. Amino acid sequence: CASSNRDRDGDGYTF.

This clone came up once. The chain employs TRBV29-1 and TRBJ2-1; 7 bases agree with TRBD1. The CDR3 sequence is 12 residues long. The germline gives CDR1 SQVTM, CDR2 ANQGSEA. After removal of 7 bases from V and 9 bases from J, the junction contained 9 bases not matched to a gene. CDR3 loop: CSAEGQLREQFF. The CDR3 bases are TGCAGCGCCGAGGGACAGCTCCGTGAGCAGTTCTTC.

The chain has TRBV5-1 and TRBJ2-3, with D unresolved. This CDR3 has 14 amino acids. The germline V gene encodes CDR1 SGHRS and CDR2 YFSETQ. V lost 2 bases, J lost 0 bases, and 7 bases lay in between. For the CDR3, the DNA is TGCGCCAGCAGCTTCTCGGAGAGCACAGATACGCAGTATTTT. It is translated as CASSFSESTDTQYF.

The V call is TRBV6-6, the J call TRBJ1-1, with D unclear. The V gene's germline CDR1 is MNHNY and CDR2 SVGAGI (reference sequence). The CDR3 totals 12 residues. The germline V and J ends were trimmed by 7 bases and 8 bases, with 14 bases remaining between them. The CDR3 DNA is TGTGCCAGCACCCTGAATGGGCCCGAAGCTTTCTTT. Translation gives CASTLNGPEAFF.

The rearrangement links TRBV2 to TRBJ2-6; D is unresolved. CDR3 length: 14 residues. Germline V CDR1 and CDR2: SNHLY, FYNNEI. V was pared by 4 bases and J by 5 bases, with 9 bases between. The CDR3: CASSGVMRANVLTF. The CDR3 coding sequence is TGTGCCAGCAGTGGGGTCATGAGGGCCAACGTCCTGACTTTC.

This chain links TRBV2 with TRBJ1-1; TRBD1 is a possible D gene (5 bases). This CDR3 has 13 amino acids. CDR1 SNHLY and CDR2 FYNNEI come from the germline V gene. V shed 1 base and J shed 10 bases, with 13 bases lying between them. The CDR3 sequence: CASSEDRVGTAFF. The DNA for the CDR3 is TGTGCCAGCAGTGAAGATCGGGTAGGGACAGCTTTCTTT.

V usage is TRBV19 and J usage is TRBJ1-6; D is undetermined. The CDR3 extends over 13 amino acids. Germline CDR1 and CDR2: LNHDA and SQIVND (reference sequence). Trimming left V 7 bases short and J 5 bases short, with 9 bases between. CDR3 in DNA: TGTGCCAGTATGAATCAGAATAATTCACCCCTCCACTTT. Its translation: CASMNQNNSPLHF. The variable domain in full, with the rest retrieved from reference TRBV19 and TRBJ1-6, is DGGITQSPKYLFRKEGQNVTLSCEQNLNHDAMYWYRQDPGQGLRLIYYSQIVNDFQKGDIAEGYSVSREKKESFPLTVTSAQKNPTAFYLCASMNQNNSPLHFGNGTRLTVT.

The chain has TRBV4-2 and TRBJ1-6; possibly TRBD1 for D (6 bases). V was pared by 0 bases and J by 5 bases, with 8 bases between. The CDR3 length is 15 residues. CDR1 and CDR2 from the germline V gene are LGHNA and YNFKEQ. This chain's CDR3 is CASSQDRTDNSPLHF. Written as DNA, the CDR3 is TGTGCCAGCAGCCAAGATCGGACAGATAATTCACCCCTCCACTTT.

V usage is TRBV6-5 and J usage is TRBJ2-2; D is unresolved. Looked up from germline, CDR1 is MNHEY and CDR2 is SVGAGI. V gave up 1 base and J gave up 7 bases, with 13 bases separating them. This CDR3 contains 15 residues. CDR3 sequence reads: CASSYFAEKGGELFF. The CDR3 DNA is TGTGCCAGCAGTTACTTCGCGGAAAAGGGCGGGGAGCTGTTTTTT.

The chain links TRBV2 to TRBJ2-7, with D perhaps given as TRBD1 or TRBD2 (5 bases each). Germline CDR1 is SNHLY and CDR2 is FYNNEI. This CDR3 comprises 13 residues. V gave up 7 bases and J gave up 4 bases, with 14 bases separating them. The CDR3 region is CASTLKRGYEQYF. In nucleotides, the CDR3 is TGTGCCAGCACCCTGAAGAGGGGTTACGAGCAGTACTTC.

The gene calls are TRBV5-1 and TRBJ2-2; the match to TRBD2 covers 7 bases. CDR1 is SGHRS and CDR2 is YFSETQ in the germline V gene. V dropped 0 bases and J dropped 5; count of bases not matched to a gene: 4. The CDR3 sequence is 15 residues long. CDR3 protein: CASSLDGGFTGELFF. CDR3 sequence (DNA): TGCGCCAGCAGCTTGGACGGGGGGTTTACCGGGGAGCTGTTTTTT.

The chain links TRBV30 to TRBJ2-7; D gene uncertain. V lost 0 bases, J lost 4 bases, and 13 bases lay in between. Per germline, CDR1 GTSNPN and CDR2 SVGIG (reference sequence). This CDR3 has 14 residues. This chain's CDR3 is CAWSVPPKWYEQYF. CDR3 nucleotides: TGTGCCTGGAGTGTACCACCGAAGTGGTACGAGCAGTACTTC.

J is TRBJ1-6 and V is TRBV23-1; D ambiguous. TRBV23-1 is identified as an open reading frame with a role that is uncertain. This CDR3 is 17 amino acids long. V was clipped by 2 bases and J by 6 bases, with 17 bases between them. In DNA form, the CDR3 reads TGCGCCAGCAGTCAAAGTTCGGGTGAGTCATGTAATTCACCCCTCCACTTT. Translating gives CASSQSSGESCNSPLHF.

The chain joins TRBV6-1 to TRBJ1-2, with 9 bases aligning to TRBD1. Germline CDR1 reads MNHNS; CDR2 reads SASEGT. The CDR3 covers 14 residues. Trimming cost V 7 bases and J 7 bases; bases outside gene matches: 10. The CDR3 DNA sequence: TGTGCCAGCATAGGGGACAGGGTATCTGGTGGCTACACCTTC. Its protein product is CASIGDRVSGGYTF.

The DNA of the CDR3 is TGCAGCGTGTCCTGGGGGGCAGCCTCCTACGAGCAGTACTTC. Its translation is CSVSWGAASYEQYF. The J gene is TRBJ2-7, the V gene TRBV29-1; D may correspond to TRBD1 or TRBD2 (6 bases each). V shed 6 bases and J shed 0 bases, with 15 bases lying between them. Germline assignment: CDR1 SQVTM and CDR2 ANQGSEA. The CDR3 runs 14 residues.

The CDR3 loop is CASSPRREGHTEAFF. The DNA for the CDR3 is TGTGCCAGCTCACCACGCAGGGAAGGACACACTGAAGCTTTCTTT. This chain joins TRBV18 and TRBJ1-1; D may be TRBD1 (5 bases). The V and J ends lost 1 base and 3 bases respectively, with 12 bases between them. Germline loops: CDR1 KGHSH, CDR2 LQKENI. The CDR3 runs to 15 residues.

This chain connects TRBV9 to TRBJ2-3, with 11 bases lining up with TRBD2. Germline trimming cut 0 bases from V and 2 bases from J; bases unmatched to any gene: 5. Germline V gives CDR1 SGDLS, CDR2 YYNGEE. The CDR3 has 17 amino acids. CDR3 sequence: CASSVGASGGNTDTQYF. As DNA, the CDR3 is TGTGCCAGCAGCGTAGGGGCTAGCGGGGGGAACACAGATACGCAGTATTTT.

CDR3 protein: CASSATVNYGYTF. In DNA, the CDR3 is TGTGCCAGCAGTGCGACGGTTAACTATGGCTACACCTTC. J is TRBJ1-2 and V is TRBV2, with D unclear. Trimming removed 4 bases at V and 1 base at J, with 7 bases between. CDR1 and CDR2 from the germline V gene are SNHLY and FYNNEI. This CDR3 is 13 amino acids long. The whole variable domain, remainder taken from reference TRBV2 and TRBJ1-2, is EPEVTQTPSHQVTQMGQEVILRCVPISNHLYFYWYRQILGQKVEFLVSFYNNEISEKSEIFDDQFSVERPDGSNFTLKIRSTKLEDSAMYFCASSATVNYGYTFGSGTRLTVV.

This clone was picked up one time. The chain has TRBV7-6 and TRBJ1-6; D call uncertain. The germline V gene has CDR1 SGHVS and CDR2 FNYEAQ. The CDR3 runs 13 residues. V shed 8 bases and J shed 5 bases, with 10 bases lying between them. CDR3 DNA: TGTGCCAGCTCCCGGGCCGATAATTCACCCCTCCACTTT. Translating gives CASSRADNSPLHF.

The V and J genes are TRBV9 and TRBJ2-1, with TRBD2 matching over 12 bases. Germline-derived CDR1 and CDR2 are SGDLS and YYNGEE. This CDR3 region has 16 residues. Trimming at V came to 3 bases and at J to 3 bases, leaving 4 bases not matched to a gene. CDR3 sequence (DNA): TGTGCCAGCAGCGACCCTAGCGGGGGGGTCTACAATGAGCAGTTCTTC. This sequence encodes CASSDPSGGVYNEQFF.